Listed below are T cell receptor beta chains from one sample, sequenced in a study of identical twins. MiXCR was run by TCRdb on the 5' RACE reads, yielding one entry per CDR3 protein. The sample consists of roughly 630,000 distinct CDR3 sequences, just over 7% of them appearing once. The data also belong to a second study, concerning yellow fever vaccine responses in identical twins.

Sequenced material: PBMCs. The receptors originated from a woman aged 18-35 years in good health. CDR3s include the opening cysteine and the closing phenylalanine or tryptophan. The size field is filled for only some rows; it gives once, few, many or a size class.

>.|TRBV5-6
CARGHIQETQYF
>many|TRBV5-5
CASSLVGTGGNEQFF
>few|TRBV15
CATSRDPSGSGHEQYF
>.|TRBV7-9
CASSLTLPRNTEAFF
>.|TRBV2
CASSEWMNTEAFF
>.|TRBV29-1
CSVEGGLGTDTQYF
>few|TRBV29-1
CSVDDRGLAEAFF
>many|TRBV3-1
CASSQGGQQFF
>many|TRBV28
CASRKQGFPSTDTQYF
>.|TRBV10-3
CAISDNQETQYF
>many|TRBV29-1
CSVDSRGAQQETQYF
>few|TRBV7-2
CASSSAPQGTTEAFF
>.|TRBV12-3/TRBV12-4
CASSPSGGGPLGELFF
>few|TRBV3-1
CASSQGAQSTKLFF
>many|TRBV5-1
CASSLVDRGDEQYF
>many|TRBV2
CASRDWDYNEQFF
>.|TRBV7-9
CASSLGTGETTGELFF
>few|TRBV7-8
CASSGLAGNEQFF
>many|TRBV12-3/TRBV12-4
CASSFGLVGNSPLHF
>many|TRBV28
CASRTLRPKISPLHF
>few|TRBV5-1
CASSLALKGRETQYF
>few|TRBV15
CATSREQRDADREQYF
>many|TRBV7-6
CASSLGRGPTDTQYF
>few|TRBV4-1
CASSQEGQTGNSPLHF
>few|TRBV7-2
CASSLGGGRRDEQFF
>many|TRBV28
CASSSGSSVVGEQYF
>.|TRBV20-1
CSARLRTSGGARTDTQYF
>many|TRBV4-2
CASSQEWDLGEQFF
>many|TRBV11-2
CASSELVSPYNEQFF
>few|TRBV7-2
CASSFGQVDTQYF
>few|TRBV15
CATSRDRRTTEETQYF
>.|TRBV10-3
CAISSGETEAFF
>.|TRBV12-3/TRBV12-4
CASSDRLRQFF
>.|TRBV4-2
CASSQDHPAGGPSAGELFF
>.|TRBV7-9
CASSTDRAVLVGEQYF
>many|TRBV5-1
CASSLNLENTEAFF
>many|TRBV24-1
CATSDGTQETQYF
>few|TRBV9
CASSVVPLGGNTIYF
>many|TRBV2
CASSAGLADRTQYF
>many|TRBV2
CASRTGGYGYTF
>few|TRBV5-1
CASSLFEARSTEAFF
>many|TRBV5-6
CASSHPGTAIQETQYF
>.|TRBV10-2
CASSTQPGLGEQFF
>many|TRBV6-1
CASRGTNSYNEQFF
>many|TRBV12-3/TRBV12-4
CASRSHLDRGRNTIYF
>.|TRBV10-1
CASSEVSYTQYF